Included here is one T cell receptor beta chain sequence, with context. What this receptor recognizes is not known. Base quality data are lacking; no much larger clone is found one base away. Libraries were made using the immunoSEQ multiplex PCR assay. A mixture of 60 forward primers for TCR Vbeta segments and 13 reverse primers for TCR Jbeta segments was used in the multiplex PCR. Amplification of the CDR3 region of rearranged TCR beta genes was performed with a multiplex PCR assay on genomic DNA. Amplified TCR beta libraries were sequenced as 87-base-pair reads on the Illumina HiSeq System. The source study handled its data this way. A later analysis tallied 75 million to 95 million unique TCR beta chains across the 666 repertoires, and approximately 12 million of those chains were shared by two or more donors. A nearest-neighbor algorithm error-corrected the raw reads and collapsed the reads into unique sequences, merging closely related sequences to remove PCR and sequencing errors. Alignment of CDR3 sequences to IMGT reference sequences was used to assign V, D and J gene segments. For a sequence to be retained, at least a six-nucleotide match to both a V gene segment and a J gene segment was required. A rearrangement was called productive if the CDR3 had no stop codons and remained in frame with V and J, and every other rearrangement was called non-productive. Following IMGT convention, CDR3 was defined as the stretch from the second conserved V-encoded cysteine to the conserved J-encoded phenylalanine. The earlier analysis of 587 of the donors excluded sequences that lacked an unambiguous match to a single V gene segment. In an earlier analysis of 587 of the donors, V segments were called functional above 56.7% productive rearrangements and were called segregating when the between-donor standard deviation exceeded 5%. A statistical classification framework was built to diagnose cytomegalovirus status from the catalog of TCR beta chain sequences. A later analysis assigned V and J genes by comparing TCR nucleotide sequences with IMGT/GENE-DB human TR gene sequences. A later analysis assigned CDR3 sequences and most-parsimonious VDJ recombination scenarios with the TCRdist pipeline. In a later analysis, every TCR beta chain was defined by the combination of its CDR3 amino acid sequence and its V-gene family, and reads without a unique V-gene family were dropped. In a later analysis, around 650 highly shared, low-generation-probability nucleotide sequences were removed to address suspected cross-contamination and a sequencing artifact. For each public chain, a later analysis derived a clonal expansion index from normalized ranks of inferred template counts within each repertoire. In a later analysis, generation probabilities were computed with a VDJ recombination model fitted to out-of-frame rearrangements, and the resulting probabilities were checked against IGoR. In a later analysis, hypergeometric tests were used to score TCR-TCR, TCR-HLA and TCR-CMV co-occurrence, with a repertoire-size bias correction applied to TCR pairs. In a later analysis, false discovery rates were estimated by permuting HLA or CMV assignments 20 times. In a later analysis, co-occurring TCRs were grouped using DBSCAN, and TCRdist sequence similarity was added for clustering within HLA-allele-positive subsets. For co-occurrence clustering, repertoires with fewer than 30,000 or more than 120,000 public chains were excluded, along with five repertoires with anomalous nucleotide sharing. TCRdb holds this immuneACCESS table with in-frame rearrangements only. Some clones are missing; in checked studies, unresolved V genes explain under half, and the rest has no known cause. V, J and clone size are those of that table, while D and trimming were read from the DNA. Within this sample are 130,000 or so clones, with approximately 82% of them counted one time only. The ten largest account for 1.9% of the sample.

The cohort was made up of 650 to 700 healthy bone marrow donors. All cohort members were sampled while nominally healthy, although unrecorded immune exposures were likely present. The donor was CMV seronegative and was included in the group of hundreds of seronegative cohort members. A peripheral blood sample was collected from each donor, and TCR beta sequencing was performed on peripheral blood mononuclear cells. Genomic DNA extraction from the blood cell samples was performed with the Qiagen DNeasy Blood Extraction Kit. This entry is derived from a study of cytomegalovirus exposure and HLA in healthy donors (dated by TCRdb to about 2017). Regarding the complete study: An earlier analysis of several hundred of the donors reported approximately 270 Gb of sequence data and around 120 million unique TCR beta sequences from around 200 million T cells. Roughly 300 gigabases of sequencing data and tens of millions of unique TCR sequences were included in an early release covering 550 to 800 HLA-typed donors. The genetic ancestry cluster associated with self-reported Caucasian donors included about four fifths of the roughly 400 genotyped donors. The study aimed to test whether signatures of past pathogen exposure could be identified by cataloging public T cell receptors. Using immunosequencing, the study profiled T cell repertoires from approximately 700 subjects and related those repertoires to cytomegalovirus serostatus. In addition to the first cohort of 666 subjects, a separate validation cohort of 120 different subjects was used. High-throughput TCR immunosequencing, statistical association of individual TCRs with disease status, and machine learning were combined to predict cytomegalovirus infection status. In a later analysis, previously published TCR beta repertoires from 666 donors were re-analyzed and high-resolution HLA genotyping was added so that TCR occurrence patterns could be studied. Rather than drawing on any new phenotypic data, the later analysis identified candidate immune exposures from TCR beta sequences and the way those sequences occurred across donors. An earlier analysis of fewer than 750 of the donors used high-throughput TCR beta sequencing to judge whether each TCR beta V gene segment behaved as functional or pseudogenic. Donor age, sex, ethnicity and CMV serostatus were compiled together with the repertoire data. In a later genetic analysis, genome-wide SNP genotypes for about 55% of the 666 donors were used, and that subset was treated as a discovery cohort. Every discovery cohort repertoire had been produced on one sequencing platform. Class I and class II HLA loci were covered by the typing at four-digit resolution. The number of donors typed differed by locus, with roughly 629-640 for A, B, C, DRB1 and DQB1, 522 for DQA1, some 570 for DPA1, and roughly 450 for DPB1. Four to six DR-DQ haplotypes were handled as single units for association and clustering because linkage in the cohort was strong. On average, 235,054 unique TCR beta nucleotide sequences were sequenced per donor among 398 genotyped donors of the cohort, with roughly 18% of those sequences being non-productive.

What the study reported, not specific to this receptor: At a false discovery rate of 0.05, a later analysis linked 15,000 to 20,000 TCR beta sequences to specific HLA alleles. According to a later analysis, parvovirus B19, influenza, CMV and Epstein-Barr virus appeared linked to several top co-occurrence clusters. Cytomegalovirus status was reported to be diagnosed by the classifier with high specificity and sensitivity in both the original and validation cohorts. Strong co-occurrence of HLA alleles, especially DR and DQ, made assigning TCR associations to individual alleles difficult. In an earlier analysis of 587 of the donors, most TCR beta V segments were observed in productive rearrangements about 87% or about 30% of the time, broadly matching IMGT annotations. A later genetic analysis reported fewer N-insertions in productive TCRs among donors in an Asian-associated ancestry cluster than the 666-donor mean. Because HLA typing was missing for some donors at each locus, association tests included only the typed subset. A group of highly shared sequence variants was considered likely to be a technical artifact of the sequencing pipeline. The authors suggested that the approach could potentially be extended to other disease states and immunological phenotypes. The presence/absence analyses assumed that sequencing depth was roughly uniform across donors, and that assumption may not be true. Only TCR beta chains were sequenced in this cohort, and the absence of alpha or paired-chain data limited detectable features. A later analysis found that TCR association rates varied across HLA loci, with DRB1 alleles showing the most associated TCRs and HLA-C alleles the fewest. The study gave a list of roughly 150 TCR beta chains associated with cytomegalovirus. In a later analysis, most CMV-associated TCR beta chains were found to appear HLA-restricted, with HLA associations seemingly driven largely by CMV exposure. Immune exposure information for the cohort was limited to CMV serostatus. Because counts were too low, more than 15 rarely observed V segments, including chromosome 9 orphons, were excluded from the earlier analysis of several hundred of the donors. Linkage disequilibrium might explain the correlated functional status among segregating V segments, but an unknown experimental factor could not be excluded. Some IMGT-functional V segments, including TRBV6-2 and TRBV6-3, could not be told apart with the 87-base-pair reads, so those segments were excluded. A further reported finding was that TCR beta sequences accurately predicted the HLA-A and HLA-B alleles for most subjects in the first cohort. Most TCR sequences were seen in very few donors, while some public TCRs were found in many individuals. Compared with equally common non-associated chains, HLA-associated TCR beta chains in a later analysis were more clonally expanded and had lower generation probabilities. In a later genetic analysis, a missense DCLRE1C variant was associated with V-gene and J-gene trimming of TCR beta chains, and the association was replicated in an independent cohort. In vitro tests confirmed that a few of the cytomegalovirus-associated TCR beta chains recognize cytomegalovirus antigens.

Trimming at the junction amounts to 3 bases on V and 8 bases on J, and the germline ends lie 12 bases apart. CDR1 and CDR2, looked up from the germline V gene (reference sequence), are SGHNT and YYREEE. The CDR3 runs 13 residues from the cysteine to the phenylalanine. The DNA shown is the 39-base CDR3, in frame from base 1. The material sequenced was PBMCs. The sequence joins TRBV5-4 to TRBJ2-1; a tentative D match to TRBD2 spans 5 bases. This clonotype was obtained from a middle-aged woman in good health and CMV-seronegative. The CDR3 has the sequence CASSWGAQDEQFF. The DNA sequence follows: TGTGCCAGCAGCTGGGGAGCGCAGGATGAGCAGTTCTTC.